This T cell receptor (beta chain) was retrieved from a study of blood T cell repertoires in COVID-19. About the study: The United States, Italy and Spain were the sources of the acute and convalescent COVID-19 samples. PBMCs, B-cell-depleted T cells, or T cells provided the cDNA or gDNA that made up the material.

This clone was counted between two and nine times. The CDR3 has 13 residues. V was shortened by 10 bases and J by 0 bases, with 13 bases between the two germline ends. Germline V CDR1 and CDR2: ENHRY, SYGVKD. Under the authors' procedure: Nucleated cell number was recorded as an estimate derived from reference gene primer amplification. Measured with immunoSEQ multiplex PCR; TCRdb has only the in-frame clones, and not every one. Clonal size and the V and J genes are those of that table, whereas D and trimming came from the DNA. Among about 140,000 clones listed, around 80% were seen once. Sequencing used peripheral blood. The TCR originated in a man aged 50 or older with acute or convalescent COVID-19. The genes are TRBV10-3 and TRBJ2-7; D is possibly TRBD2 (6 bases). The CDR3 nucleotides read TGTGCCAACGCTCGGGGACTCTCCTACGAGCAGTACTTC. This gives the protein CANARGLSYEQYF.